The entry below gives a single T cell receptor beta chain sequence along with its context. This sample is drawn from a study of T cells of healthy individuals. TCRdb processed the 5' RACE reads anew with MiXCR; each CDR3 protein has one entry. Here the sample spans over 95,000 distinct CDR3 sequences, 15% to 20% being singletons. The CDR3 loop spans 13 amino acids. Deletions cut 1 base from V and 4 bases from J, with 10 bases between. Germline V gene data show CDR1 as DFQATT and CDR2 as SNEGSKA (reference sequence). The chain couples TRBV20-1 to TRBJ1-2; possibly TRBD1 for D (6 bases). This sequence was found in a human donor in good health. The CDR3 region is CSARAGAGYGYTF. As DNA, the CDR3 is TGCAGTGCTAGAGCAGGGGCGGGCTATGGCTACACCTTC.